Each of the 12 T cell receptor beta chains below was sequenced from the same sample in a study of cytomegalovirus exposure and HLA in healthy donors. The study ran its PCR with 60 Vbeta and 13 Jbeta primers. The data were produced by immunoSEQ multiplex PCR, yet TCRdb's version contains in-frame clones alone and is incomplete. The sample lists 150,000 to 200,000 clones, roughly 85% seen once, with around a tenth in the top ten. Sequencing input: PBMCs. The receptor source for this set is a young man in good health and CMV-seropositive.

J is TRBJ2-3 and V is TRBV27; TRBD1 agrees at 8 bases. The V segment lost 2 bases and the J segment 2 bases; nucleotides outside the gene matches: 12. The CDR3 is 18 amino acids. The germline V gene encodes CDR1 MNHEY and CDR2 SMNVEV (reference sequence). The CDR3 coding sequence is TGTGCCAGCAGTTTAAATCCCCGGGACAGGAGACCCACAGATACGCAGTATTTT. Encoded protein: CASSLNPRDRRPTDTQYF.

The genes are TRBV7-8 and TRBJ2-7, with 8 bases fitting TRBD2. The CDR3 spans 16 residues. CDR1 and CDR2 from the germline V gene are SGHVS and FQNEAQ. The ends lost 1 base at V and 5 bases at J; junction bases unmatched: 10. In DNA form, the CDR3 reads TGTGCCAGCAGCTTAGTTTCCGGGAGGGCCGCGGACGAGCAGTACTTC. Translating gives CASSLVSGRAADEQYF. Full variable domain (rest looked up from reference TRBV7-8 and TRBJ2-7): GAGVSQSPRYKVAKRGQDVALRCDPISGHVSLFWYQQALGQGPEFLTYFQNEAQLDKSGLPSDRFFAERPEGSVSTLKIQRTQQEDSAVYLCASSLVSGRAADEQYFGPGTRLTVT.

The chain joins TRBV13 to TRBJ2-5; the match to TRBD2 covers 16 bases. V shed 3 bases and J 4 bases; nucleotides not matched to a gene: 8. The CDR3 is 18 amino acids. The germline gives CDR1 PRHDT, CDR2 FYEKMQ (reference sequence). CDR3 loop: CASSFPGTSGRALETQYF. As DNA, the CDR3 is TGTGCCAGCAGCTTTCCCGGGACTAGCGGGAGGGCCTTAGAGACCCAGTACTTC.

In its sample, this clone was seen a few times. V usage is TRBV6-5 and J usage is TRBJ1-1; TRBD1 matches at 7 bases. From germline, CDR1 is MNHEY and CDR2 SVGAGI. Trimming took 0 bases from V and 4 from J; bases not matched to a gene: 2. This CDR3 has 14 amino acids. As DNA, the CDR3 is TGTGCCAGCAGTTACTCACAGGGGCGCACTGAAGCTTTCTTT. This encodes CASSYSQGRTEAFF.

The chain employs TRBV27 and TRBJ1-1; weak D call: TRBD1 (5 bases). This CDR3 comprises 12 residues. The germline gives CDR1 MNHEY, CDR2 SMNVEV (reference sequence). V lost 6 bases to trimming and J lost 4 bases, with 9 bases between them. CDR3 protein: CASSQGSTEAFF. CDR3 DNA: TGTGCCAGCAGCCAGGGTAGCACTGAAGCTTTCTTT.

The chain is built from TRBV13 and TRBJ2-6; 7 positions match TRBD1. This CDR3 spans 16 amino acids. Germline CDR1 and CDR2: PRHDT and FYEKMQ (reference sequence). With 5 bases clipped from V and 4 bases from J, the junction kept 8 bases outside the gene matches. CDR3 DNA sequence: TGTGCCAGCAGCCTCAACAGGGGTTACGGGGCCAACGTCCTGACTTTC. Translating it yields CASSLNRGYGANVLTF.

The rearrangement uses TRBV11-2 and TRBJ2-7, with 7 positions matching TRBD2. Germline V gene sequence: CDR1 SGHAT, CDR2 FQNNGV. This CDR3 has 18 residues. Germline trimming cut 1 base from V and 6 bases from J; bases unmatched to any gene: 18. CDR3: CASSLARYTGTKRREQYF. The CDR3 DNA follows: TGTGCCAGCAGCTTAGCCCGATATACCGGGACTAAGCGACGCGAGCAGTACTTC.

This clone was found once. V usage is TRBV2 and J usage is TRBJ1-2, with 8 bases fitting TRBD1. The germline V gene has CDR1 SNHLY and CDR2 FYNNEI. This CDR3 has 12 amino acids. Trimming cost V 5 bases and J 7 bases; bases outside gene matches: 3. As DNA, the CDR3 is TGTGCCAGCAGTTTGGACAGGGTTGGCTACACCTTC. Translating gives CASSLDRVGYTF.

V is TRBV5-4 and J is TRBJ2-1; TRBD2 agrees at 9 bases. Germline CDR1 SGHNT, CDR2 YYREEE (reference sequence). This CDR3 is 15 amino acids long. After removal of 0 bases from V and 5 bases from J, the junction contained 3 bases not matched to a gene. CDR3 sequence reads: CASSLGASGNNEQFF. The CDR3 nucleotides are TGTGCCAGCAGCTTGGGTGCTAGCGGGAACAATGAGCAGTTCTTC.

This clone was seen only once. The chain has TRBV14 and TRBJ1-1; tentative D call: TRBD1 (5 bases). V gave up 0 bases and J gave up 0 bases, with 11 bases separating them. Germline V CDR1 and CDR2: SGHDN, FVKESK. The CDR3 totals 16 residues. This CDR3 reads CASSQDPNRMNTEAFF. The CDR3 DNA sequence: TGTGCCAGCAGCCAAGATCCCAACAGGATGAACACTGAAGCTTTCTTT.

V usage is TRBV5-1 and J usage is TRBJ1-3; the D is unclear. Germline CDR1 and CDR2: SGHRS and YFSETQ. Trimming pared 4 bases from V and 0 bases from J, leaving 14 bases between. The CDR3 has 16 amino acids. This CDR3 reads CASSLFAGDSGNTIYF. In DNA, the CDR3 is TGCGCCAGCAGCCTGTTTGCCGGAGACTCTGGAAACACCATATATTTT.

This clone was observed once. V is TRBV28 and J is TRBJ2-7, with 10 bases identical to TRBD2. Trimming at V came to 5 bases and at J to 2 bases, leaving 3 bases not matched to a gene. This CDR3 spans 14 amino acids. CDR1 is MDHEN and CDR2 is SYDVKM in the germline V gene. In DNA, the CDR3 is TGTGCCAGCAGTAGAGGACTAGCGGCCTACGAGCAGTACTTC. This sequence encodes CASSRGLAAYEQYF. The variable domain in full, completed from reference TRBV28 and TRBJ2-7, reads DVKVTQSSRYLVKRTGEKVFLECVQDMDHENMFWYRQDPGLGLRLIYFSYDVKMKEKGDIPEGYSVSREKKERFSLILESASTNQTSMYLCASSRGLAAYEQYFGPGTRLTVT.